This entry lists 5 T cell receptor beta chains sequenced from one sample in a study of blood T cell repertoires in COVID-19. Repertoires were generated with immunoSEQ multiplex PCR, while TCRdb's copy carries only in-frame clones and drops some. The table lists approximately 300,000 clones, around 80% of them singletons. The sequenced material came from peripheral blood. Receptors were obtained from a woman in her 50s with acute or convalescent COVID-19.

This clone showed up just a few times. V and J are TRBV5-4 and TRBJ1-4; D possibly corresponds to TRBD1 (5 bases). This CDR3 contains 13 residues. From germline, CDR1 is SGHNT and CDR2 YYREEE (reference sequence). V gave up 4 bases and J gave up 8 bases, with 12 bases separating them. CDR3 nucleotides: TGTGCCAGCAGCCCAGGGTTCGACGAAAAACTGTTTTTT. Translation gives CASSPGFDEKLFF.

This clone was recorded only once. The V and J genes are TRBV5-5 and TRBJ2-7; D perhaps matches TRBD2 (6 bases). V dropped 3 bases and J dropped 0 bases, with 16 bases sitting between them. Looked up from germline, CDR1 is SGHKS and CDR2 is YYEKEE (reference sequence). The CDR3 consists of 16 residues. The CDR3 bases are TGTGCCAGCAGCTACCTAGCGACCACGAGCTCCTACGAGCAGTACTTC. It yields the protein CASSYLATTSSYEQYF.

This chain connects TRBV4-3 to TRBJ1-2, with no clear D. CDR3 length: 16 residues. CDR1 is LGHNA and CDR2 is YSLEER in the germline V gene. V lost 4 bases and J 4 bases, leaving 19 bases between the germline ends. The CDR3 protein is CASSPLLKTSFYGYTF. CDR3 sequence (DNA): TGCGCCAGCAGCCCCTTATTAAAGACATCTTTCTATGGCTACACCTTC.

V usage is TRBV5-6 and J usage is TRBJ2-7; D possibly corresponds to TRBD1 (6 bases). The CDR3 totals 14 residues. Germline values: CDR1 SGHDT, CDR2 YYEEEE. V lost 4 bases and J 7 bases, leaving 18 bases between the germline ends. The CDR3 DNA follows: TGTGCCAGCAGCCTGAGGGCAGGGGTAGGGGAGCAGTACTTC. Its translation: CASSLRAGVGEQYF.

The chain combines TRBV2 with TRBJ1-1; TRBD1 is a possible D gene (5 bases). The CDR3 has 13 amino acids. The germline V gene encodes CDR1 SNHLY and CDR2 FYNNEI. V lost 6 bases and J lost 4, with 12 bases in between. Here the CDR3 reads CASRAQRGTEAFF. As DNA, the CDR3 is TGTGCCAGCAGGGCCCAAAGGGGCACTGAAGCTTTCTTT.